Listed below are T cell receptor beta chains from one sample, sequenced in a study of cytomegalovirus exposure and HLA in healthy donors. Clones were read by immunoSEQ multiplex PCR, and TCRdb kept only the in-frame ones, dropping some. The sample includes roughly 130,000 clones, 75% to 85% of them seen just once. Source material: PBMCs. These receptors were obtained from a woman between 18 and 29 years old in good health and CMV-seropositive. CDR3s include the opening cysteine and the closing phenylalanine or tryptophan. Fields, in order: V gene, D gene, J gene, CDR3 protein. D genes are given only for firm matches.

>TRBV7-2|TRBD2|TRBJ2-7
CASSWWTSGSYEQYF
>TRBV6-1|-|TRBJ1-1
CASKKEVNTEAFF
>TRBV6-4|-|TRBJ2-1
CASSDSNDKYNEQFF
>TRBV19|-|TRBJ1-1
CASSLTGTIRPEAFF
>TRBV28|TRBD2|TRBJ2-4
CASSLAGGPNIQYF
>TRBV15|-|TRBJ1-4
CATSTDSRYEKLFF
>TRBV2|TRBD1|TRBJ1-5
CASSDAQGGQPQHF
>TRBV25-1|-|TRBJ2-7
CASSVADSYEQYF
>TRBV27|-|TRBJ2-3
CASRTSGFWEVTQYF
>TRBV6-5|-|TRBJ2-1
CASSLPPVNEQFF
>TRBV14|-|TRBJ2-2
CASSRGRGVGELFF
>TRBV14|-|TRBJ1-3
CASSHNQGLIGNTIYF
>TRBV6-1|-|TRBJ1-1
CASSEDGAMNTEAFF
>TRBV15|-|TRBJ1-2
CATSREGGLSSSNYGYTF
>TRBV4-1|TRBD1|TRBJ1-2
CASSPTDRGNYGYTF
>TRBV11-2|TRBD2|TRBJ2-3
CASSPGLAGATTDTQYF
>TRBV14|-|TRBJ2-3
CASSPTWDTQYF
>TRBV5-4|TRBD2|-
CASSRTSGGPSYEQYF
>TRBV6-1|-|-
CATTSGISYEQYF
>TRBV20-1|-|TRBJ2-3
CSAEHSDTQYF
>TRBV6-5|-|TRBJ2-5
CASSYSTGLQETQYF
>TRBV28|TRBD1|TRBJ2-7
CASSLGQGYEQYF
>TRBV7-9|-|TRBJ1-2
CASSLGGGNGYTF
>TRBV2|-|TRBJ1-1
CASSECRACEAFF
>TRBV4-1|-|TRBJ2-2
CASSHEGSPNTGELFF
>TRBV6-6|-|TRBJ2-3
CASVSGDTQYF
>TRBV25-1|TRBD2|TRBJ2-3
CASSPHGAGGTDTQYF
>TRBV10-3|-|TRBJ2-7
CAISDPVYYEQYF
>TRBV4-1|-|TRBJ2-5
CASSQVSVQGETQYF
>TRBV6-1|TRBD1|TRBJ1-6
CASKTPDRVGAPLHF
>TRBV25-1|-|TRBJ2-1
CASSVPGRKNNEQFF
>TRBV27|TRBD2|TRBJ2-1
CASSPLAGHEQFF
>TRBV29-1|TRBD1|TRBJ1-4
CSVERYRGNEKLFF
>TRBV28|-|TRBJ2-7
CASSTPGLHDF
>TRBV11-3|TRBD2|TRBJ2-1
CASSLDPREGSGVAEQFF
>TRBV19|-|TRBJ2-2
CASSIEGAGELFF
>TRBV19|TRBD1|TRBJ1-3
CASSGDSSSGNTIYF
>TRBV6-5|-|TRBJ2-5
CASSYSWGDLGTQYF
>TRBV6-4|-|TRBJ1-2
CASSEQGTDGYTF
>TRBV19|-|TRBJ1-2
CASSREGGGYGYTF